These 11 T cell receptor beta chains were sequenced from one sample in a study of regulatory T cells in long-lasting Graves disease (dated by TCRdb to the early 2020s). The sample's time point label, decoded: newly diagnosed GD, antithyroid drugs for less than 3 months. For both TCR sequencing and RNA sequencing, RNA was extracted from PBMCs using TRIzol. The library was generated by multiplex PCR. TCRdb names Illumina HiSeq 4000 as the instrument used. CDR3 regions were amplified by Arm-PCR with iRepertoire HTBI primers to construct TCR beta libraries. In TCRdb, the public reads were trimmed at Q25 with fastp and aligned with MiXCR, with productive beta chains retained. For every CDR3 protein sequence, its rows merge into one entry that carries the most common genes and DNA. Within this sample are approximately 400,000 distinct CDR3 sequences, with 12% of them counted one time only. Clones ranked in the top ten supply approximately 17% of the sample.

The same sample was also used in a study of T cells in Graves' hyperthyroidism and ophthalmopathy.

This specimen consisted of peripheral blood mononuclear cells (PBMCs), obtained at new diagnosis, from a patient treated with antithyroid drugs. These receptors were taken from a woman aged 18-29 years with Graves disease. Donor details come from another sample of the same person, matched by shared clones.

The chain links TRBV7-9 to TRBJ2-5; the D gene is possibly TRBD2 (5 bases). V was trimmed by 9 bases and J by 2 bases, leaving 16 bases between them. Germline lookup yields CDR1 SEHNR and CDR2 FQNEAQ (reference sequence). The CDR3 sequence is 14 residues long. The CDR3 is CASKAPGKQETQYF. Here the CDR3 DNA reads TGTGCCAGTAAAGCTCCGGGAAAACAAGAGACCCAGTACTTC.

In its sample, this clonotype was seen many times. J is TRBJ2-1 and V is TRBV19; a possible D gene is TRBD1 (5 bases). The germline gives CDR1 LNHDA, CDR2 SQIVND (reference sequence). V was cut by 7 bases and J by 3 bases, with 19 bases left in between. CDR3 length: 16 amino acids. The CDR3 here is CASKRQSSSFYNEQFF. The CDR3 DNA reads TGTGCCAGTAAAAGACAGTCGAGCAGTTTCTACAATGAGCAGTTCTTC.

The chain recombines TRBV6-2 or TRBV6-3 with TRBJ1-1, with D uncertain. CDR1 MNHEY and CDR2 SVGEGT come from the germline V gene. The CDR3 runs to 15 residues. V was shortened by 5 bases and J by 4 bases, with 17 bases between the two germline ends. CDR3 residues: CASSLSADKSTEAFF. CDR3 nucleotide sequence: TGTGCCAGCAGTCTCAGCGCCGATAAGAGCACTGAAGCTTTCTTT.

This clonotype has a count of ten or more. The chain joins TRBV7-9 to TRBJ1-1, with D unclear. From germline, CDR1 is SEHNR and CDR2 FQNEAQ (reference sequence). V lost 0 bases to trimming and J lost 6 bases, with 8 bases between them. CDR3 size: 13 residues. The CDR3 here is CASSLAEVSEAFF. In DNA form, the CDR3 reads TGTGCCAGCAGCTTAGCGGAGGTTTCTGAAGCTTTCTTT. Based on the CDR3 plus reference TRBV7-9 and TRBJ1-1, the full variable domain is DTGVSQNPRHKITKRGQNVTFRCDPISEHNRLYWYRQTLGQGPEFLTYFQNEAQLEKSRLLSDRFSAERPKGSFSTLEIQRTEQGDSAMYLCASSLAEVSEAFFGQGTRLTVV.

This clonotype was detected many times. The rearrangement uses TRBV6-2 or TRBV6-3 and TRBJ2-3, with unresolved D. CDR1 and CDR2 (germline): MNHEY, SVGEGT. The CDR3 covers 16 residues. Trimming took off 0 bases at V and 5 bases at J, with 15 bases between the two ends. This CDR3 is CASSYSSGFLGDTQYF. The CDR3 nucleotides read TGTGCCAGCAGTTACTCGTCGGGTTTCCTAGGAGATACGCAGTATTTT.

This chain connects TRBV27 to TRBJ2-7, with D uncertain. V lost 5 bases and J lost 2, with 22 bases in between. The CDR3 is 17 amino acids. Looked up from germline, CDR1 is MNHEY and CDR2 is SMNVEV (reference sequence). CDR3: CASSPDSSSFPAYEQYF. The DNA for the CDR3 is TGTGCCAGCAGTCCCGACTCCTCGTCCTTTCCCGCCTACGAGCAGTACTTC.

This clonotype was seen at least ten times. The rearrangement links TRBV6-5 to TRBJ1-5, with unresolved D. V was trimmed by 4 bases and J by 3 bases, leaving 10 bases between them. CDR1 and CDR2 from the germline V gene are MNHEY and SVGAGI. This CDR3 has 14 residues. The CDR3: CASSSRVINQPQHF. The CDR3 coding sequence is TGTGCCAGCAGTTCCCGGGTCATCAATCAGCCCCAGCATTTT.

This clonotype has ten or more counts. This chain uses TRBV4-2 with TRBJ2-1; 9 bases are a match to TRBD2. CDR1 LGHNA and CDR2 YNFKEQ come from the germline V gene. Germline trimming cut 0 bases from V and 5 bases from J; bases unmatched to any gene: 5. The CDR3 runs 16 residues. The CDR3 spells CASSQDRLAVNNEQFF. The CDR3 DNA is TGTGCCAGCAGCCAAGATAGACTAGCGGTAAACAATGAGCAGTTCTTC.

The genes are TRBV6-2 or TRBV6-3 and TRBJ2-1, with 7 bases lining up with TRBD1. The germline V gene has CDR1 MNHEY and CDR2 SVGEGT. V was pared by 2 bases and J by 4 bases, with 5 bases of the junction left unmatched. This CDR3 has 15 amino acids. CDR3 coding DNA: TGTGCCAGCAGTTACAACAGGGGACCTTACAATGAGCAGTTCTTC. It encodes CASSYNRGPYNEQFF.

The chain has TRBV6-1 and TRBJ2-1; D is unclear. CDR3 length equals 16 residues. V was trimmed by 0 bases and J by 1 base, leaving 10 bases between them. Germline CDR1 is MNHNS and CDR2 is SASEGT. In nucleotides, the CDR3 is TGTGCCAGCAGTGAAGCTTGGCGGATGTCCTACAATGAGCAGTTCTTC. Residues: CASSEAWRMSYNEQFF.

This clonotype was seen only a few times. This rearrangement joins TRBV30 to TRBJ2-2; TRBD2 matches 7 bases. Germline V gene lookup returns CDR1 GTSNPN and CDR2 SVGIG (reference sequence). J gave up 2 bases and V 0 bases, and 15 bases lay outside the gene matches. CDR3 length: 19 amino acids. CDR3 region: CAWSVLTGGGNRNTGELFF. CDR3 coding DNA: TGTGCCTGGAGTGTACTAACTGGGGGGGGAAATAGAAACACCGGGGAGCTGTTTTTT. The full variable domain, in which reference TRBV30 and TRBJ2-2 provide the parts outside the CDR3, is SQTIHQWPATLVQPVGSPLSLECTVEGTSNPNLYWYRQAAGRGLQLLFYSVGIGQISSEVPQNLSASRPQDRQFILSSKKLLLSDSGFYLCAWSVLTGGGNRNTGELFFGEGSRLTVL.